These 26 T cell receptor beta chains share one sample of origin, sequenced in a study of regulatory T cells in long-lasting Graves disease (dated by TCRdb to the early 2020s). To prepare the library, multiplex PCR was applied. TCRdb shows the sequencer as Illumina HiSeq 4000. TCR beta libraries were built with iRepertoire HTBI primers and Arm-PCR amplification of CDR3 regions. In-frame beta chains were kept once TCRdb had trimmed the public reads at Q25 with fastp and called clones with MiXCR. Rows are unified per CDR3 protein, each entry keeping the most common DNA and genes. The sample has approximately 300,000 distinct CDR3 sequences on record, 15% to 20% of them singletons. Clones ranked in the top ten supply about two fifths of the sample. Reading the label with the study, this specimen's time point is: newly diagnosed GD, antithyroid drugs for less than 3 months. For both TCR sequencing and RNA sequencing, RNA was extracted from PBMCs using TRIzol.

The sample was peripheral blood mononuclear cells (PBMCs), taken at new diagnosis, from a patient treated with antithyroid drugs. The source is a female donor with Graves disease.

This clonotype was observed a single time. V usage is TRBV5-1 and J usage is TRBJ1-2; maybe TRBD1 (5 bases). Germline V CDR1 and CDR2: SGHRS, YFSETQ. With 5 bases removed from V and 4 bases from J, the gap between germline ends came to 15 bases. The CDR3 extends over 14 amino acids. CDR3 DNA: TGCGCCAGCAGAATCTCAAGGGGCAGCTATGGCTACACCTTC. This encodes CASRISRGSYGYTF.

This clonotype was counted many times. This chain uses TRBV2 with TRBJ2-5; TRBD1 might be the D (6 bases). The CDR3 has 14 amino acids. The germline V and J ends were trimmed by 4 bases and 2 bases, with 11 bases remaining between them. Germline loops: CDR1 SNHLY, CDR2 FYNNEI. CDR3 sequence reads: CASSADRTQETQYF. The CDR3 coding sequence is TGTGCCAGCAGTGCAGACAGGACACAAGAGACCCAGTACTTC.

The gene calls are TRBV5-1 and TRBJ2-5; TRBD1 is a possible D gene (5 bases). The CDR3 extends over 16 amino acids. Trimming left V 0 bases short and J 0 bases short, with 12 bases between. CDR1 and CDR2 from the germline V gene are SGHRS and YFSETQ. The CDR3 DNA reads as TGCGCCAGCAGCTTGGTGGCAGGGTTGAACCAAGAGACCCAGTACTTC. This encodes CASSLVAGLNQETQYF.

The chain has TRBV18 and TRBJ2-3; D is possibly TRBD1 or TRBD2 (6 bases each). The V end was cut by 6 bases, the J end by 2 bases, with 12 bases between. The CDR3 has 14 amino acids. The germline CDR1 and CDR2 sequences are KGHSH and LQKENI. CDR3 residues: CASSFRGHTDTQYF. The CDR3 nucleotides read TGTGCCAGCTCCTTTCGGGGGCACACAGATACGCAGTATTTT.

This clonotype was observed at least ten times. The chain is built from TRBV7-8 and TRBJ2-7, with D tentatively TRBD1 (5 bases). Trimming removed 9 bases at V and 3 bases at J, with 21 bases between. This CDR3 region has 15 residues. Germline values: CDR1 SGHVS, CDR2 FQNEAQ. Here the CDR3 DNA reads TGTGCCAGTCACAGGTCCCATTCAGCAGGCTACGAGCAGTACTTC. Protein sequence: CASHRSHSAGYEQYF.

With respect to this clonotype: This likely reflects a read error, since a far larger clone is one base away. This chain connects TRBV11-2 to TRBJ2-3; 7 bases map to TRBD1. This CDR3 comprises 11 residues. Germline assignment: CDR1 SGHAT and CDR2 FQNNGV. CDR3 protein: CASSFRQGTSF. The CDR3 DNA reads as TGTGCCAGCAGCTTCCGACAGGGTACTTCCTTT.

In DNA form, the CDR3 reads TGTGCCAGCAGCTTGCTCCTCAAGAACGAGCAGTACTTC. It codes for CASSLLLKNEQYF. This chain uses TRBV5-6 with TRBJ2-5, with no clear D. The J call is doubtful: the DNA matches TRBJ2-7 better. The CDR3 is 13 residues long. Per the germline V gene, CDR1 is SGHDT and CDR2 is YYEEEE.

This clonotype has a single count. This likely reflects a read error, since a far larger clone is one base away. The J gene is TRBJ2-1, the V gene TRBV11-3, with D perhaps matching TRBD2 (5 bases). This CDR3 is built from 13 residues. Per the germline V gene, CDR1 is SGHNT and CDR2 is YENEEA. With 5 bases removed from V and 10 bases from J, the gap between germline ends came to 15 bases. As DNA, the CDR3 is TGTGCCAGCAGCCCCACTAGTTCGGGCGAGCAGTTCTTC. Protein sequence: CASSPTSSGEQFF.

About this clonotype itself: A much larger clone differs by one base, so this may be a read error. Here the CDR3 omits its conserved ending phenylalanine or tryptophan, so a read error is the likely source. The chain has TRBV7-2 and TRBJ2-5, with 7 bases aligning to TRBD2. The J call may be mistaken, given a closer DNA end match to TRBJ2-7. The CDR3 consists of 14 residues. CDR1 is SGHTA and CDR2 is FQGNSA in the germline V gene. The CDR3 protein is CASSLAGVMDEQYL. The CDR3 nucleotides read TGCGCCAGCAGCTTGGCGGGAGTAATGGACGAGCAGTACCTC.

This clonotype showed up just a few times. The chain joins TRBV27 to TRBJ2-5, with D perhaps matching TRBD2 (5 bases). This CDR3 is built from 16 residues. Germline loops: CDR1 MNHEY, CDR2 SMNVEV (reference sequence). V lost 1 base and J 5 bases, leaving 17 bases between the germline ends. CDR3 in DNA: TGTGCCAGCAGTTTATGGTCTGGGAGCTCCAACGAGACCCAGTACTTC. Encoded protein: CASSLWSGSSNETQYF.

This clonotype has ten or more counts. V is TRBV6-1 and J is TRBJ1-1; TRBD1 matches at 9 bases. Looked up from germline, CDR1 is MNHNS and CDR2 is SASEGT. The CDR3 consists of 15 residues. After removal of 1 base from V and 4 bases from J, the junction contained 4 bases not matched to a gene. The DNA of the CDR3 is TGTGCCAGCAGTGAAGGACAGGGGGAAGGCACTGAAGCTTTCTTT. Its translation: CASSEGQGEGTEAFF.

This clonotype has a count of ten or more. J is TRBJ1-1 and V is TRBV6-5, with D possibly matching TRBD1 (6 bases). The V gene's germline CDR1 is MNHEY and CDR2 SVGAGI. Trimming removed 2 bases from V and 0 bases from J, with 19 bases in between. The CDR3 runs 18 residues. CDR3 coding DNA: TGTGCCAGCAGTTACCGGCCCGGGGGCCTCGCAATGAACACTGAAGCTTTCTTT. Protein: CASSYRPGGLAMNTEAFF.

In this sample, this clonotype turned up many times. The rearrangement links TRBV28 to TRBJ1-2, with D perhaps TRBD1 (5 bases). Looked up from germline, CDR1 is MDHEN and CDR2 is SYDVKM. The CDR3 consists of 15 residues. The germline V and J ends were trimmed by 2 bases and 3 bases, with 13 bases remaining between them. CDR3 bases: TGTGCCAGCAGTTTAGGGCCAGGGTCAGACTATGGCTACACCTTC. This sequence encodes CASSLGPGSDYGYTF.

This clonotype has at least ten counts. The rearrangement links TRBV28 to TRBJ1-2; tentative D call: TRBD1 (5 bases). The CDR3 covers 15 residues. V was pared by 3 bases and J by 8 bases, with 19 bases between. The V gene's germline CDR1 is MDHEN and CDR2 SYDVKM. In nucleotides, the CDR3 is TGTGCCAGCAGTTTGGTGGCCAGGGCTATCGAAGGCTACACCTTC. It translates to CASSLVARAIEGYTF.

This clonotype was counted ten times or more. The chain is built from TRBV25-1 and TRBJ1-2; 10 nucleotides line up with TRBD1. CDR1 and CDR2 (germline): MGHDK, SYGVNS. V was clipped by 3 bases and J by 7 bases; unmatched bases: 5. This CDR3 contains 14 residues. CDR3 in amino acids: CASSEPRTGGGYTF. CDR3 DNA sequence: TGTGCCAGCAGTGAGCCCCGGACAGGGGGTGGCTACACCTTC.

This clonotype came up many times. The V gene is TRBV2, the J gene TRBJ2-7, with D perhaps being TRBD1 or TRBD2 (6 bases each). Germline CDR1 and CDR2: SNHLY and FYNNEI. V gave up 7 bases and J gave up 2 bases, with 18 bases separating them. CDR3 length: 15 residues. CDR3 nucleotides: TGTGCCAGCACGGCTGGGTGGGGGGCTCCCTACGAGCAGTACTTC. Translated, it gives CASTAGWGAPYEQYF.

This clonotype occurred many times. This chain links TRBV7-9 with TRBJ2-3; a weak D match, TRBD2 (6 bases). CDR3 length: 14 residues. CDR1 and CDR2 from the germline V gene are SEHNR and FQNEAQ (reference sequence). Deletions cut 6 bases from V and 4 bases from J, with 14 bases between. This CDR3 reads CASRAAGIADTQYF. The CDR3 nucleotides are TGTGCCAGCAGGGCGGCGGGAATCGCAGATACGCAGTATTTT. Looking up the rest from reference TRBV7-9 and TRBJ2-3 gives the full variable domain: DTGVSQNPRHKITKRGQNVTFRCDPISEHNRLYWYRQTLGQGPEFLTYFQNEAQLEKSRLLSDRFSAERPKGSFSTLEIQRTEQGDSAMYLCASRAAGIADTQYFGPGTRLTVL.

Worth noting for this clonotype: This may be a read error: a much more frequent sequence differs by one nucleotide. The chain combines TRBV13 with TRBJ2-7; 9 nucleotides align to TRBD2. The CDR3 totals 15 residues. Germline V gives CDR1 PRHDT, CDR2 FYEKMQ (reference sequence). The CDR3 region has the DNA TGTGCCAGCAGCTTTCCTAGCGGGAACTCCTACGAGCAGCACTTC. This sequence encodes CASSFPSGNSYEQHF. The full variable domain, rest sourced from reference TRBV13 and TRBJ2-7, is AAGVIQSPRHLIKEKRETATLKCYPIPRHDTVYWYQQGPGQDPQFLISFYEKMQSDKGSIPDRFSAQQFSDYHSELNMSSLELGDSALYFCASSFPSGNSYEQHFGPGTRLTVT.

The chain couples TRBV3-1 to TRBJ1-1; maybe TRBD1 (5 bases). Trimming took off 1 base at V and 1 base at J, with 16 bases between the two ends. The CDR3 has 17 residues. Germline lookup yields CDR1 LGHDT and CDR2 YNNKEL (reference sequence). The chain's CDR3 is CASSQGSPWGTNTEAFF. The CDR3 bases are TGTGCCAGCAGCCAAGGCTCCCCTTGGGGGACGAACACTGAAGCTTTCTTT.

Remarks on this clonotype: At one end, the junction sequence differs from germline, possibly due to a read error. This sequence joins TRBV7-6 and TRBJ1-6; 8 nucleotides align to TRBD1. The germline CDR1 and CDR2 sequences are SGHVS and FNYEAQ. CDR3 length: 15 amino acids. CDR3 coding DNA: TGTGCCAGAAGCTTCGACAGGGGAGATAATTCACCCCTCCACTTT. This gives the protein CARSFDRGDNSPLHF.

This clonotype was counted many times. This chain links TRBV12-3 or TRBV12-4 with TRBJ2-2; D is perhaps TRBD1 (6 bases). There are 13 residues in the CDR3. Trimming pared 7 bases from V and 5 bases from J, leaving 11 bases between. The CDR3 protein is CASTLTGTGELFF. The DNA for the CDR3 is TGTGCCAGCACTCTAACAGGGACCGGGGAGCTGTTTTTT.

Regarding this clonotype: A far larger clone is one base from this, pointing to a likely read error. J is TRBJ2-1 and V is TRBV2, with D perhaps matching TRBD1 or TRBD2 (5 bases each). The CDR3 spans 15 residues. Per the germline V gene, CDR1 is SNHLY and CDR2 is FYNNEI. The CDR3: CASRIVDGGVDEQFF. The DNA for the CDR3 is TGCGCCAGCAGGATAGTGGATGGGGGAGTCGATGAGCAGTTCTTC. Variable domain in full (rest from reference TRBV2 and TRBJ2-1): EPEVTQTPSHQVTQMGQEVILRCVPISNHLYFYWYRQILGQKVEFLVSFYNNEISEKSEIFDDQFSVERPDGSNFTLKIRSTKLEDSAMYFCASRIVDGGVDEQFFGPGTRLTVL.

This clonotype was picked up many times. The V call is TRBV6-1, the J call TRBJ1-5, with a tentative D call TRBD1 (5 bases). CDR1 is MNHNS and CDR2 is SASEGT in the germline V gene. This CDR3 has 12 amino acids. V gave up 6 bases and J gave up 11 bases, with 14 bases separating them. CDR3 bases: TGTGCCAGCAGAACACAGGATGGGGCCCAGCATTTT. Amino acids: CASRTQDGAQHF.

This clonotype was detected ten times or more. The V and J genes are TRBV12-3 or TRBV12-4 and TRBJ2-3; 7 nucleotides align to TRBD1. V gave up 5 bases and J gave up 0 bases; unmatched junction bases: 5. The CDR3 totals 15 residues. The CDR3 nucleotides read TGTGCCAGCAGTCCTAGACAGGGAAGCACAGATACGCAGTATTTT. It encodes CASSPRQGSTDTQYF.

There are many counts of this clonotype. V is TRBV6-1 and J is TRBJ2-7; 11 bases align to TRBD2. The CDR3 is made up of 16 amino acids. The V and J ends lost 6 bases and 2 bases, in that order; junction bases with no gene match: 9. Germline values: CDR1 MNHNS, CDR2 SASEGT. CDR3: CASRWTIAGGPYEQYF. CDR3 nucleotide sequence: TGTGCCAGCAGATGGACCATAGCGGGAGGGCCCTACGAGCAGTACTTC.

There are many counts of this clonotype. The rearrangement joins TRBV11-2 to TRBJ2-1, with D perhaps matching TRBD2 (6 bases). The V gene's germline CDR1 is SGHAT and CDR2 FQNNGV. The V gene lost 6 bases and the J gene lost 8 bases, with 11 bases spanning the gap. The CDR3 is 12 amino acids. The DNA for the CDR3 is TGTGCCAGCAGTTATAGCGGCGATGAGCAGTTCTTC. Protein product: CASSYSGDEQFF.